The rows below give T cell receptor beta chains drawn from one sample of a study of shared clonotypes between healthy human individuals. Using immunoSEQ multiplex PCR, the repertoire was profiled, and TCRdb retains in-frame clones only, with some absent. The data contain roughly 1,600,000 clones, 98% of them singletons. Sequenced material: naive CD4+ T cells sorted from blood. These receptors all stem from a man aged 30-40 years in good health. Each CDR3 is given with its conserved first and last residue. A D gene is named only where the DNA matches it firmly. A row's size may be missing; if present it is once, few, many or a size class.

TGTGCCAGCAGAACTCTAGCCTCCGAGACCCAGTACTTC	CASRTLASETQYF	TRBV5-5	TRBJ2-5	NA	NA
TGCAGTGCCTCACCCAACTATGGCTACACCTTC	CSASPNYGYTF	TRBV20-1	TRBJ1-2	NA	NA
TGCGCCAGCAGCCTTCGGGTAGCGGGACGGTCTGAGCAGTTCTTC	CASSLRVAGRSEQFF	TRBV4-1	TRBJ2-1	TRBD2	NA
TGTGCCAGCAGGGCGGACACCAGAGAGACCCAGTACTTC	CASRADTRETQYF	TRBV6-5	TRBJ2-5	NA	NA
TGTGCCAGCAGGTTGAAGCGCCGCGATGAGCAGTTCTTC	CASRLKRRDEQFF	TRBV5-4	TRBJ2-1	NA	NA
TGTGCCAGTAGACTAGCCCTCACCGGGGAGCTGTTTTTT	CASRLALTGELFF	TRBV7-3	TRBJ2-2	TRBD2	NA
TGTGCCAGCACCCGAGCGCTCCATAATGAAAAACTGTTTTTT	CASTRALHNEKLFF	TRBV2	TRBJ1-4	NA	NA
TGCGCCAGCAGCCAAGTCCCCGGGACAGTTGAAAAACTGTTTTTT	CASSQVPGTVEKLFF	TRBV4-1	TRBJ1-4	TRBD1	NA
TGTGCCAGCAGTTACGCTATAACAGGGTCGAACACTGAAGCTTTCTTT	CASSYAITGSNTEAFF	TRBV6-6	TRBJ1-1	NA	once
TGTGCCAGCAGAGGTGCGCAGGGCAATCGGTTCTTC	CASRGAQGNRFF	TRBV6-6	TRBJ2-1	NA	NA
TGTGCCAGCAGTGAGCTGTGGGGCAGCCAGCCCCAGCATTTT	CASSELWGSQPQHF	TRBV6-4	TRBJ1-5	NA	NA
TGTGCCATCAGTGACCGTAGGACAGGGTATTCCTACGAGCAGTACTTC	CAISDRRTGYSYEQYF	TRBV10-3	TRBJ2-7	TRBD1	NA
TGTGCCAGTAGTATAGGCAGGGTCTCTGGGGCCAACGTCCTGACTTTC	CASSIGRVSGANVLTF	TRBV19	TRBJ2-6	NA	once
TGTGCCAGCAGTGAGGGCACAGGGAACACTGAAGCTTTCTTT	CASSEGTGNTEAFF	TRBV25-1	TRBJ1-1	NA	NA
TGTGCCAGCAGCTCAGGGGGAGGCGGCTACACCTTC	CASSSGGGGYTF	TRBV7-2	TRBJ1-2	TRBD1	NA